The entry below gives a single T cell receptor beta chain sequence along with its context. Its antigen is not identified. RNA transcripts gave rise to amplified TCR beta CDR3 regions. HTBI primers were used for first-round RT-PCR of the TCR CDR3. TCRdb re-derived calls from the multiplex PCR reads in MiXCR, one entry per CDR3 protein. The sample has fewer than 550,000 distinct CDR3 sequences; 24% are singletons. These data are taken from a study of T cells in Graves' hyperthyroidism and ophthalmopathy. Study-wide results and caveats: A model built on 13 V-J features separated ophthalmopathy from stable hyperthyroidism.

The PBMCs were sourced from fresh peripheral blood (about 10 ml). The CDR3 length is 13 residues. V gave up 5 bases and J gave up 8 bases; unmatched junction bases: 5. This TCR derives from a woman in her twenties or thirties with Graves' ophthalmopathy. The J gene is TRBJ1-2, the V gene TRBV12-3 or TRBV12-4; 10 nucleotides align to TRBD1. The source material was blood. In DNA form, the CDR3 reads TGTGCCAGCAGTCCCCGGGGACAGGGGGGCTACACCTTC. As protein: CASSPRGQGGYTF.